This section outlines one T cell receptor (beta chain) sequence together with its context. This entry belongs to a study of blood T cell repertoires in COVID-19. Study overall: The study drew acute and convalescent COVID-19 samples from the United States, Italy and Spain. PBMCs, B-cell-depleted T cells, or T cells were the source of the cDNA or gDNA that made up the material.

The protocol was immunoSEQ multiplex PCR, while the TCRdb copy is restricted to in-frame clones and leaves out a portion. Seen here are tens of thousands of clones, 75% to 90% observed once, and the top ten hold about 14%. This clonotype was sampled from a human donor with acute or convalescent COVID-19. The donor label of this sample is uncertain. Sequenced input: peripheral blood.

This CDR3 reads CASSVGLAGSHEQYF. CDR3 sequence (DNA): TGTGCCAGCAGCGTAGGACTAGCGGGATCCCACGAGCAGTACTTC. The chain uses TRBV9 and TRBJ2-7, with 11 bases fitting TRBD2. CDR3 size: 15 residues. Germline V lookup: CDR1 SGDLS, CDR2 YYNGEE. Unmatched junction bases numbered 4, after V lost 0 bases and J lost 5 bases. Full variable domain (remainder filled in from reference TRBV9 and TRBJ2-7): DSGVTQTPKHLITATGQRVTLRCSPRSGDLSVYWYQQSLDQGLQFLIQYYNGEERAKGNILERFSAQQFPDLHSELNLSSLELGDSALYFCASSVGLAGSHEQYFGPGTRLTVT.